This TCR beta chain was found in a study of blood T cell repertoires in COVID-19. The V gene lost 8 bases and the J gene lost 0 bases, with 8 bases spanning the gap. The germline V gene has CDR1 MNHNY and CDR2 SVGAGI (reference sequence). The CDR3 length is 13 residues. The repertoire was sequenced with immunoSEQ multiplex PCR; TCRdb's copy has only in-frame clones and lacks some. Seen here are 300,000 to 400,000 clones, about 83% observed once, and the top ten hold around 3%. The TCR comes from a man aged 25-45 years with active or convalescent COVID-19. V is TRBV6-6 and J is TRBJ2-4; D unclear. The specimen sequenced was peripheral blood. In nucleotides, the CDR3 is TGTGCCAGCTCCCCGGGAGCCAAAAACATTCAGTACTTC. It is translated as CASSPGAKNIQYF.